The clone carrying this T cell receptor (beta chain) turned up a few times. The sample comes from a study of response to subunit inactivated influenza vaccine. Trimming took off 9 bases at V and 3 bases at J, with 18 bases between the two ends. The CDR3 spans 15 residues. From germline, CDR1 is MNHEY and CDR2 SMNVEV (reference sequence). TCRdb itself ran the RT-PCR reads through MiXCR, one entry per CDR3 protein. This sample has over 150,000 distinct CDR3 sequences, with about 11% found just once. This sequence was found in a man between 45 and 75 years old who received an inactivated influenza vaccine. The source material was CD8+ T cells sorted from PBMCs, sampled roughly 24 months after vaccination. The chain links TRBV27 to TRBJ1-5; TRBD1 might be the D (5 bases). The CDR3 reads CASSSLGDYNQPQHF. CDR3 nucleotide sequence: TGTGCCAGTAGCTCGCTAGGGGATTACAATCAGCCCCAGCATTTT.